The present entry profiles one TCR beta chain with its context. The antigen remains unidentified. CDR3 and TCR beta VDJ profiling relied on a genomic DNA template. Each CDR3 protein is one row after TCRdb ran MiXCR on the reads. The table has about 190,000 distinct CDR3 sequences, less than 65% seen once. This sample is drawn from a study of CD8+CD57+ T cells in acquired aplastic anemia. Study-level points and caveats: Nearly 30 was the count of CD8+ CDR3 sequences that patients shared with controls.

CDR1 and CDR2 from the germline V gene are SNHLY and FYNNEI. The CDR3 totals 12 residues. V was shortened by 7 bases and J by 0 bases, with 4 bases between the two germline ends. The clonotype was recovered from a human donor in good health, serving as a control. The chain recombines TRBV2 with TRBJ2-4; D gene uncertain. The material sequenced was sorted CD4+, CD8+, or CD8+CD57+ T cells (not recorded which) from PBMCs. The CDR3 coding sequence is TGTGCCAGCACTGTAGCCAAAAACATTCAGTACTTC. Translated: CASTVAKNIQYF.